These 8 T cell receptor beta chains originate from one sample sequenced in a study of CD8+CD57+ T cells in acquired aplastic anemia (dated by TCRdb to between 2018 and 2020). Sequencing used an Illumina HiSeq 2000. Profiling of TCR beta VDJ combinations and CDR3 sequences used genomic DNA as the template. Clones were called with MiXCR by TCRdb after fastp trimmed the public reads at Q25, and only in-frame beta chains were retained. Records with the same CDR3 protein are collapsed into one entry carrying the most frequent genes and DNA. The table for this sample lists about 420,000 distinct CDR3 sequences; around 72% of them were counted only once. 3% to 4.5% of the sample is taken by the ten largest. Material for sequencing was sorted CD4+, CD8+, or CD8+CD57+ T cells (not recorded which) from PBMCs. The receptors here all came from a human donor in good health, serving as a control.

This clonotype was found once. For the CDR3, the DNA is TGTGCCAGCAGTGAATGGCGGCAGGGTAACACTGAAGCTTTCTTT. Encoded protein: CASSEWRQGNTEAFF. V and J are TRBV2 and TRBJ1-1, with D possibly TRBD1 on 5 matching bases. In germline, CDR1 is SNHLY, CDR2 FYNNEI. The CDR3 has 15 amino acids. V lost 2 bases to trimming and J lost 2 bases, with 12 bases between them.

Ten or more counts support this clonotype. The chain joins TRBV20-1 to TRBJ2-7; 13 bases match TRBD2. Per germline, CDR1 DFQATT and CDR2 SNEGSKA (reference sequence). V lost 6 bases, J lost 4 bases, and 12 bases stayed unmatched. The CDR3 is 16 residues long. Written as DNA, the CDR3 is TGCAGTGCCAAGAGACTTGGGACTAGCGGGGTATACGAGCAGTACTTC. It codes for CSAKRLGTSGVYEQYF.

Only one count was recorded for this clonotype. It may be a read error: a sequence one base away is much more abundant. J is TRBJ2-1 and V is TRBV3-1; D is unresolved. Germline CDR1 is LGHDT and CDR2 is YNNKEL (reference sequence). The CDR3 totals 13 residues. Deletions cut 0 bases from V and 8 bases from J, with 8 bases between. CDR3 sequence (DNA): TGTGCCAGCAGCCAAGAGGGAACCGATGAGCAGTTCTTC. It is translated as CASSQEGTDEQFF.

This clonotype was detected many times. The chain combines TRBV29-1 with TRBJ1-2, with D hard to call. CDR3 length equals 12 residues. CDR1 is SQVTM, CDR2 ANQGSEA, per germline. Trimming cost V 4 bases and J 6 bases, with 12 bases left between them. The CDR3 reads CSVGTQTNGYTF. The CDR3 DNA reads as TGCAGCGTTGGGACTCAGACGAATGGCTACACCTTC.

About this clonotype: The junction departs from germline at one end; a sequencing error may be responsible. This sequence joins TRBV7-2 and TRBJ1-1; 10 nucleotides match TRBD1. The CDR3 runs 15 residues. The germline V gene encodes CDR1 SGHTA and CDR2 FQGNSA. The CDR3, as DNA: TGTGCCAGCAGCGTCCCGGGACAGGGGAAAACTGAAGCTCTCTTT. This gives the protein CASSVPGQGKTEALF. The full variable domain, with the rest looked up from reference TRBV7-2 and TRBJ1-1, is GAGVSQSPSNKVTEKGKDVELRCDPISGHTALYWYRQSLGQGLEFLIYFQGNSAPDKSGLPSDRFSAERTGGSVSTLTIQRTQQEDSAVYLCASSVPGQGKTEALFGQGTRLTVV.

As concerns this clonotype: A much larger clone lies one base from this, so it may be a read error. The conserved final phenylalanine or tryptophan is absent from the CDR3, which likely points to a read error. This sequence joins TRBV3-1 and TRBJ1-1; the match to TRBD1 covers 8 bases. J gave up 3 bases and V 4 bases, and 4 bases lay outside the gene matches. The CDR3 runs to 14 residues. The germline gives CDR1 LGHDT, CDR2 YNNKEL (reference sequence). The CDR3 is CASSRSTGDTEAFL. The CDR3 region has the DNA TGTGCCAGCAGCCGGTCGACAGGGGACACTGAAGCTTTCCTT.

This clonotype occurred a few times. The V call is TRBV2, the J call TRBJ1-4; no reliable D call. Trimming left V 6 bases short and J 2 bases short, with 7 bases between. Germline assignment: CDR1 SNHLY and CDR2 FYNNEI. This CDR3 is 13 amino acids long. The CDR3 loop reads CASSANTNEKLFF. The CDR3 DNA reads TGTGCCAGCAGCGCGAATACTAATGAAAAACTGTTTTTT.

This clonotype was seen only once. An end of the junction does not agree with germline; a read error may underlie this. The gene calls are TRBV7-9 and TRBJ2-3; the D is unclear. Germline CDR1 and CDR2: SEHNR and FQNEAQ (reference sequence). The CDR3 contains 14 residues. The CDR3 loop reads CASSPTTDTHTQDF. The DNA for the CDR3 is TGCGCCAGCAGCCCCACTACAGATACACATACGCAGGACTTT.